The 15 T cell receptor beta chains below come from one sample, sequenced in a study of patients and donors after allogeneic stem cell transplantation. One entry per CDR3 protein results from TCRdb running MiXCR on the RT-PCR reads. The top ten hold 11% of the sample, which has a few hundred thousand distinct CDR3 sequences, 38% seen once. Sequencing input: blood, either unsorted or a sorted T cell fraction (not recorded which). The receptor set was obtained from a human donor who was either an allogeneic HSCT recipient or a stem cell or donor lymphocyte infusion donor (not recorded which). It is not recorded whose cells these are; they may come from a transplant donor.

This clonotype was detected a few times. This chain links TRBV12-3 or TRBV12-4 with TRBJ1-4; 7 bases are shared with TRBD1. The CDR3 is made up of 13 amino acids. V was pared by 6 bases and J by 6 bases, with 4 bases of the junction left unmatched. CDR3 amino acids: CASRTGWDEKLFF. The CDR3 DNA reads as TGTGCCAGCAGGACAGGGTGGGATGAAAAACTGTTTTTT.

The chain joins TRBV29-1 to TRBJ1-1; D is perhaps TRBD1 (5 bases). V dropped 6 bases and J dropped 3 bases, with 14 bases sitting between them. The CDR3 spans 13 residues. Per the germline V gene, CDR1 is SQVTM and CDR2 is ANQGSEA. DNA for the CDR3: TGCAGCGTCAATGGAGGGGCGGACACTGAAGCTTTCTTT. Protein sequence: CSVNGGADTEAFF. The full variable domain, with the rest looked up from reference TRBV29-1 and TRBJ1-1, is SAVISQKPSRDICQRGTSLTIQCQVDSQVTMMFWYRQQPGQSLTLIATANQGSEATYESGFVIDKFPISRPNLTFSTLTVSNMSPEDSSIYLCSVNGGADTEAFFGQGTRLTVV.

This chain joins TRBV12-3 or TRBV12-4 and TRBJ1-1, with no clear D. The V end lost 4 bases, the J end lost 2 bases, and 17 bases lay between the germline ends. CDR3 length equals 16 residues. The CDR3 protein is CASSCLDEAKNTEAFF. The CDR3, as DNA: TGTGCCAGCAGTTGTCTGGATGAAGCCAAAAACACTGAAGCTTTCTTT.

The chain uses TRBV5-1 and TRBJ1-1; 9 bases align to TRBD1. V lost 4 bases and J lost 0; bases outside the gene matches: 7. Germline CDR1 and CDR2: SGHRS and YFSETQ. CDR3 length: 16 residues. CDR3 residues: CASSPDRGTMNTEAFF. CDR3 DNA sequence: TGCGCCAGCAGCCCAGACAGGGGGACCATGAACACTGAAGCTTTCTTT.

The V and J genes are TRBV29-1 and TRBJ2-7; TRBD1 matches at 8 bases. Germline lookup yields CDR1 SQVTM and CDR2 ANQGSEA. This CDR3 comprises 13 residues. J gave up 5 bases and V 3 bases, and 6 bases lay outside the gene matches. The chain's CDR3 is CSVDSGGLNEQYF. CDR3 nucleotides: TGCAGCGTTGACTCAGGGGGCCTGAACGAGCAGTACTTC.

This clonotype occurred a few times. The gene calls are TRBV5-8 and TRBJ1-1, with D perhaps matching TRBD1 (5 bases). Germline values: CDR1 SGHTS, CDR2 YDEGEE. The CDR3 totals 15 residues. The V end was cut by 1 base, the J end by 0 bases, with 10 bases between. Here the CDR3 reads CASSLRGMMNTEAFF. DNA of the CDR3: TGTGCCAGCAGCTTGCGGGGGATGATGAACACTGAAGCTTTCTTT.

There are a few counts of this clonotype. The gene calls are TRBV10-3 and TRBJ1-2, with TRBD1 matching over 7 bases. This CDR3 has 13 residues. Germline loops: CDR1 ENHRY, CDR2 SYGVKD. The V segment lost 5 bases and the J segment 6 bases; nucleotides outside the gene matches: 6. CDR3 protein: CAISPTGTHGYTF. The CDR3 DNA reads as TGTGCCATCAGTCCGACAGGGACCCATGGCTACACCTTC.

The CDR3 DNA reads as TGCAGTGCCTCCCCCGGGACAGGGAGCTCACCCCTCCACTTT. Protein sequence: CSASPGTGSSPLHF. The V call is TRBV20-1, the J call TRBJ1-6, with TRBD1 identical over 9 bases. The CDR3 sequence is 14 residues long. The J segment lost 10 bases and the V segment lost 6 bases, leaving 10 bases of the junction unmatched. Germline-derived CDR1 and CDR2 are DFQATT and SNEGSKA (reference sequence).

This chain joins TRBV9 and TRBJ1-1; no firm D call. V shed 5 bases and J shed 0 bases, with 8 bases lying between them. CDR1 is SGDLS, CDR2 YYNGEE, per germline. This CDR3 comprises 13 residues. CDR3 sequence: CASREAVNTEAFF. The CDR3 region has the DNA TGTGCCAGCAGGGAGGCGGTGAACACTGAAGCTTTCTTT.

The gene calls are TRBV12-3 or TRBV12-4 and TRBJ2-1; TRBD2 matches at 10 bases. The junction had 8 bases not matched to a gene; V was cut back by 4 bases and J by 8 bases. This CDR3 is built from 15 residues. The DNA of the CDR3 is TGTGCCAGCAGTTCCCTAGCGGGGGTTATCCATGAGCAGTTCTTC. Translated: CASSSLAGVIHEQFF.

This clonotype was observed a few times. The gene calls are TRBV4-1 and TRBJ1-2; D ambiguous. CDR1 is MGHRA and CDR2 is YSYEKL in the germline V gene. The CDR3 covers 21 residues. V was shortened by 0 bases and J by 1 base, with 27 bases between the two germline ends. The CDR3 protein is CASSQDRSWNRRASFNYGYTF. CDR3 nucleotides: TGCGCCAGCAGCCAAGACCGCAGTTGGAACAGAAGAGCGTCTTTTAACTATGGCTACACCTTC.

The chain employs TRBV4-1 and TRBJ1-2; the D is unclear. The germline CDR1 and CDR2 sequences are MGHRA and YSYEKL. V lost 0 bases, J lost 4 bases, and 9 bases lay in between. This CDR3 is 14 amino acids long. The CDR3 loop is CASSQDRASYGYTF. DNA for the CDR3: TGCGCCAGCAGCCAAGATCGTGCGAGCTATGGCTACACCTTC.

The chain carries TRBV5-6 and TRBJ2-2; D unclear. Trimming pared 3 bases from V and 1 base from J, leaving 10 bases between. This CDR3 contains 15 residues. CDR1 is SGHDT, CDR2 YYEEEE, per germline. CDR3 in amino acids: CASSSFHGNTGELFF. The DNA of the CDR3 is TGTGCCAGCAGCTCTTTCCACGGGAACACCGGGGAGCTGTTTTTT.

This sequence joins TRBV5-5 and TRBJ1-3; D not resolved. Between the trimmed V and J ends, which lost 0 bases and 0 bases, there was a span of 10 bases. Germline CDR1 is SGHKS and CDR2 is YYEKEE (reference sequence). This CDR3 spans 16 amino acids. CDR3 in amino acids: CASSLVWTGSGNTIYF. In DNA, the CDR3 is TGTGCCAGCAGCTTGGTTTGGACGGGCTCTGGAAACACCATATATTTT.

This chain's CDR3 is CASSIRPLSHGYTF. The CDR3 DNA reads as TGTGCCAGCAGCATTCGACCCCTTTCTCATGGCTACACCTTC. The gene calls are TRBV11-2 and TRBJ1-2; no definite D call. This CDR3 has 14 amino acids. Germline CDR1 and CDR2: SGHAT and FQNNGV. V lost 5 bases and J lost 6, with 16 bases in between. The entire variable domain, with the rest obtained from reference TRBV11-2 and TRBJ1-2, is as follows: EAGVAQSPRYKIIEKRQSVAFWCNPISGHATLYWYQQILGQGPKLLIQFQNNGVVDDSQLPKDRFSAERLKGVDSTLKIQPAKLEDSAVYLCASSIRPLSHGYTFGSGTRLTVV.